These 8 T cell receptor beta chains were sequenced from one sample in a study of CD8 T cells in Susac syndrome. An amount of RNA that ranged from roughly 0.45 to 1 ug was reverse transcribed with random hexamers. One entry per CDR3 protein results from TCRdb running MiXCR on the immunoSEQ multiplex PCR reads. The top ten clones hold about 0.1% of a sample with fewer than 200,000 distinct CDR3 sequences, 91% of them seen once. The sequenced sample consisted of CD4+ T cells from PBMCs. The receptors derive from a human donor with Susac syndrome.

The CDR3 spells CATSAQTGGAGGYTF. The CDR3 nucleotides read TGTGCCACCAGCGCCCAGACAGGGGGCGCCGGTGGCTACACCTTC. The chain is built from TRBV15 and TRBJ1-2; 10 bases match TRBD1. Looked up from germline, CDR1 is LNHNV and CDR2 is YYDKDF (reference sequence). The CDR3 sequence is 15 residues long. V shed 5 bases and J 7 bases; nucleotides not matched to a gene: 10. Filled out from reference TRBV15 and TRBJ1-2, the complete variable domain reads DAMVIQNPRYQVTQFGKPVTLSCSQTLNHNVMYWYQQKSSQAPKLLFHYYDKDFNNEADTPDNFQSRRPNTSFCFLDIRSPGLGDTAMYLCATSAQTGGAGGYTFGSGTRLTVV.

The rearrangement joins TRBV4-1 to TRBJ2-1; 7 bases align to TRBD1. Germline values: CDR1 MGHRA, CDR2 YSYEKL. Trimming took 3 bases from V and 0 from J; bases not matched to a gene: 5. This CDR3 has 16 amino acids. This chain's CDR3 is CASSHLGDSSYNEQFF. The CDR3 DNA sequence: TGCGCCAGCAGCCACCTCGGGGACAGCTCCTACAATGAGCAGTTCTTC.

V usage is TRBV3-1 and J usage is TRBJ2-3, with 10 bases identical to TRBD2. The CDR3 is 15 amino acids. V was pared by 0 bases and J by 11 bases, with 8 bases of the junction left unmatched. Per germline, CDR1 LGHDT and CDR2 YNNKEL (reference sequence). The CDR3, as DNA: TGTGCCAGCAGCCAAGATCTGGCTAGCGGGGGCGGGCAGTATTTT. This codes for CASSQDLASGGGQYF.

This chain links TRBV19 with TRBJ2-1, with no clear D. The V gene lost 7 bases and the J gene lost 5 bases, with 21 bases spanning the gap. The CDR3 consists of 16 residues. Germline CDR1 LNHDA, CDR2 SQIVND (reference sequence). CDR3 coding DNA: TGTGCCAGTAACAGTTTGGGTGATGGGCCGCACAATGAGCAGTTCTTC. It specifies CASNSLGDGPHNEQFF.

The chain recombines TRBV7-9 with TRBJ2-1; D not resolved. The germline gives CDR1 SEHNR, CDR2 FQNEAQ (reference sequence). The CDR3 is 12 amino acids. Trimming cost V 1 base and J 6 bases, with 4 bases left between them. CDR3 loop: CASSLVGNEQFF. The CDR3 region has the DNA TGTGCCAGCAGCTTAGTGGGCAATGAGCAGTTCTTC.

This clonotype occurred once. The J gene is TRBJ1-5, the V gene TRBV12-3 or TRBV12-4; perhaps TRBD1 as D (6 bases). The ends were cut back, 4 bases at V and 3 bases at J, with 10 bases in the middle. The CDR3 totals 14 residues. CDR3 loop: CASSWGGLNQPQHF. In nucleotides, the CDR3 is TGTGCCAGCAGTTGGGGGGGCCTCAATCAGCCCCAGCATTTT.

J is TRBJ2-2 and V is TRBV20-1, with 7 bases aligning to TRBD2. The CDR3 contains 15 residues. Trimming removed 6 bases from V and 0 bases from J; junction bases left unmatched: 7. Per the germline V gene, CDR1 is DFQATT and CDR2 is SNEGSKA (reference sequence). This CDR3 reads CSARRSGANTGELFF. The CDR3 bases are TGCAGTGCCCGAAGGAGCGGGGCGAACACCGGGGAGCTGTTTTTT.

The rearrangement links TRBV7-2 to TRBJ2-7, with 9 bases matching TRBD2. V trimming: 3 bases; J trimming: 6 bases; junction bases outside the gene matches: 3. Germline loops: CDR1 SGHTA, CDR2 FQGNSA. The CDR3 totals 13 residues. The CDR3 DNA is TGTGCCAGCAGCTTCGCGGGAGGGCGCGAGCAGTACTTC. Translation gives CASSFAGGREQYF. Combining the CDR3 with reference TRBV7-2 and TRBJ2-7 gives the whole variable domain GAGVSQSPSNKVTEKGKDVELRCDPISGHTALYWYRQSLGQGLEFLIYFQGNSAPDKSGLPSDRFSAERTGGSVSTLTIQRTQQEDSAVYLCASSFAGGREQYFGPGTRLTVT.